The 32 T cell receptor beta chains below were found in one sample sequenced in a study of blood T cell repertoires in COVID-19. Profiled with immunoSEQ multiplex PCR; TCRdb holds only in-frame clones, not every one. The sample contains about 390,000 clones, approximately 89% of which appear only once. Sequencing used peripheral blood. These receptors were collected from a woman aged 55-69 years with COVID-19, enrolled during active disease.

V gene TRBV5-1 combines with J gene TRBJ2-3, with D tentatively TRBD1 (5 bases). The V gene's germline CDR1 is SGHRS and CDR2 YFSETQ. With 0 bases removed from V and 0 bases from J, the gap between germline ends came to 11 bases. The CDR3 has 16 residues. The CDR3 protein is CASSLGDRASTDTQYF. The CDR3 DNA sequence: TGCGCCAGCAGCTTGGGCGACAGAGCTAGCACAGATACGCAGTATTTT.

This clone has a handful of counts. This rearrangement joins TRBV2 to TRBJ1-1; the D is unclear. V gave up 2 bases and J gave up 6 bases, with 4 bases separating them. There are 11 residues in the CDR3. The germline gives CDR1 SNHLY, CDR2 FYNNEI. The CDR3 is CASSEPAEAFF. The CDR3 DNA is TGTGCCAGCAGTGAACCTGCTGAAGCTTTCTTT.

The table lists this clone with a count of one. V gene TRBV15 combines with J gene TRBJ2-1, with D possibly matching TRBD2 (7 bases). The CDR3 loop spans 16 amino acids. V lost 5 bases and J 5 bases, leaving 19 bases between the germline ends. Per germline, CDR1 LNHNV and CDR2 YYDKDF (reference sequence). The CDR3 protein is CATSGGASRANNEQFF. CDR3 nucleotides: TGTGCCACCAGCGGGGGGGCTAGCAGAGCTAACAATGAGCAGTTCTTC. Using reference TRBV15 and TRBJ2-1 for the parts outside the CDR3, the full variable domain is DAMVIQNPRYQVTQFGKPVTLSCSQTLNHNVMYWYQQKSSQAPKLLFHYYDKDFNNEADTPDNFQSRRPNTSFCFLDIRSPGLGDTAMYLCATSGGASRANNEQFFGPGTRLTVL.

To note about this clone: Different DNA sequences within this sample yield the same CDR3. The chain combines TRBV6-5 with TRBJ1-1, with D possibly being TRBD1 (5 bases). V gave up 0 bases and J gave up 5 bases, with 13 bases separating them. In germline, CDR1 is MNHEY, CDR2 SVGAGI. The CDR3 length is 15 residues. CDR3 amino acids: CASSYSAGPNTEAFF. For the CDR3, the DNA is TGTGCCAGCAGTTACTCGGCGGGACCGAATACTGAAGCTTTCTTT.

The chain has TRBV27 and TRBJ1-2; D possibly corresponds to TRBD1 (6 bases). Trimming shortened V by 5 bases and J by 0 bases, and 10 bases separated the two germline ends. This CDR3 region has 14 residues. Germline CDR1 reads MNHEY; CDR2 reads SMNVEV (reference sequence). This chain's CDR3 is CASSRRGANYGYTF. CDR3 nucleotides: TGTGCCAGCAGTCGCAGGGGAGCTAACTATGGCTACACCTTC.

J is TRBJ2-2 and V is TRBV5-4, with TRBD1 as a possible D gene (5 bases). Germline loops: CDR1 SGHNT, CDR2 YYREEE (reference sequence). This CDR3 has 15 amino acids. V was clipped by 3 bases and J by 1 base, with 10 bases between them. CDR3 in amino acids: CASSSGHLNTGELFF. The CDR3 nucleotides are TGTGCCAGCAGCTCAGGACACCTGAACACCGGGGAGCTGTTTTTT.

The rearrangement joins TRBV7-3 to TRBJ2-2; D is possibly TRBD1 (7 bases). The germline CDR1 and CDR2 sequences are SGHTA and FQGTGA. Trimming cost V 5 bases and J 4 bases, with 11 bases left between them. The CDR3 runs to 14 residues. The CDR3 here is CASSEEGATGELFF. The CDR3, as DNA: TGTGCCAGCAGCGAGGAGGGGGCCACCGGGGAGCTGTTTTTT.

The rearrangement joins TRBV7-9 to TRBJ2-1; 8 positions match TRBD2. The CDR3 sequence is 16 residues long. Germline loops: CDR1 SEHNR, CDR2 FQNEAQ (reference sequence). Germline trimming cut 5 bases from V and 6 bases from J; bases unmatched to any gene: 12. CDR3: CASSPWLNGGANEQFF. DNA for the CDR3: TGTGCCAGCAGCCCCTGGCTAAACGGGGGGGCCAATGAGCAGTTCTTC.

The chain is built from TRBV18 and TRBJ2-3; TRBD2 might be the D (5 bases). V was cut by 6 bases and J by 1 base, with 11 bases left in between. The CDR3 is 14 residues long. Per the germline V gene, CDR1 is KGHSH and CDR2 is LQKENI. CDR3 in amino acids: CASSQTLGTDTQYF. DNA for the CDR3: TGTGCCAGCTCCCAAACACTAGGCACAGATACGCAGTATTTT.

The chain uses TRBV19 and TRBJ1-1, with TRBD1 matching over 9 bases. CDR3 length equals 15 residues. From germline, CDR1 is LNHDA and CDR2 SQIVND (reference sequence). The V and J ends lost 6 bases and 4 bases, in that order; junction bases with no gene match: 9. This CDR3 reads CASSQRTGDGTEAFF. In DNA form, the CDR3 reads TGTGCCAGTAGCCAAAGGACAGGGGATGGCACTGAAGCTTTCTTT.

The chain has TRBV2 and TRBJ1-1; 8 bases line up with TRBD1. CDR1 is SNHLY, CDR2 FYNNEI, per germline. The CDR3 loop spans 15 amino acids. The V and J ends lost 4 bases and 6 bases, in that order; junction bases with no gene match: 10. The CDR3 DNA reads TGTGCCAGCAGTGCTGGACAGGGTAGGTTAGCTGAAGCTTTCTTT. It encodes CASSAGQGRLAEAFF.

The chain recombines TRBV11-2 with TRBJ1-6; TRBD1 matches at 10 bases. The junction had 3 bases not matched to a gene; V was cut back by 1 base and J by 9 bases. This CDR3 region has 15 residues. In germline, CDR1 is SGHAT, CDR2 FQNNGV. CDR3: CASSLGTGGFSPLHF. The CDR3 DNA follows: TGTGCCAGCAGCTTAGGGACAGGGGGTTTTTCACCCCTCCACTTT.

The CDR3 DNA is TGTGCCAGCAGCGCTGGCGGTACGCAGTATTTT. Translated, it gives CASSAGGTQYF. V usage is TRBV3-1 (or the pseudogene TRBV3-2) and J usage is TRBJ2-3, with no clear D. This CDR3 has 11 residues. Trimming took off 5 bases at V and 8 bases at J, with 8 bases between the two ends. Germline-derived CDR1 and CDR2 are LGHDT and YNNKEL (reference sequence).

The V and J genes are TRBV3-1 (or the pseudogene TRBV3-2) and TRBJ2-3, with 8 positions matching TRBD2. The CDR3 length is 14 residues. The V and J ends lost 1 base and 6 bases, in that order; junction bases with no gene match: 3. In germline, CDR1 is LGHDT, CDR2 YNNKEL (reference sequence). This CDR3 is CASSQAGGLDTQYF. In nucleotides, the CDR3 is TGTGCCAGCAGCCAAGCGGGGGGGCTGGATACGCAGTATTTT.

The DNA for the CDR3 is TGTGCCAGTAGTACTAGCGGGGGGGCCGATGAGCAGTTCTTC. Translation gives CASSTSGGADEQFF. The chain combines TRBV19 with TRBJ2-1; 12 nucleotides match TRBD2. V shed 4 bases and J 8 bases; nucleotides not matched to a gene: 3. This CDR3 contains 14 residues. Per germline, CDR1 LNHDA and CDR2 SQIVND (reference sequence).

This clone was seen only once. The J gene is TRBJ1-3, the V gene TRBV5-6; D is possibly TRBD1 (5 bases). Germline CDR1 is SGHDT and CDR2 is YYEEEE. Between the trimmed V and J ends, which lost 1 base and 2 bases, there was a span of 13 bases. The length of the CDR3 is 16 residues. The chain's CDR3 is CASSLIWQGAGNTIYF. The CDR3 DNA reads TGTGCCAGCAGCTTGATTTGGCAGGGTGCTGGAAACACCATATATTTT.

The chain has TRBV7-9 and TRBJ2-6; the D gene is possibly TRBD1 (5 bases). The CDR3 sequence is 18 residues long. V dropped 5 bases and J dropped 1 base, with 18 bases sitting between them. Germline V lookup: CDR1 SEHNR, CDR2 FQNEAQ (reference sequence). The DNA for the CDR3 is TGTGCCAGCAGCCCGAGGCCAGGGATATTGTCTGGGGCCAACGTCCTGACTTTC. It codes for CASSPRPGILSGANVLTF.

The chain employs TRBV9 and TRBJ2-1, with D maybe TRBD2 (6 bases). Germline CDR1 reads SGDLS; CDR2 reads YYNGEE. The CDR3 sequence is 14 residues long. Trimming removed 2 bases from V and 5 bases from J, with 11 bases in between. DNA for the CDR3: TGTGCCAGCAGCGTTCCGGGAGCGAACAATGAGCAGTTCTTC. It is translated as CASSVPGANNEQFF.

The rearrangement joins TRBV6-5 to TRBJ2-2; 7 bases align to TRBD2. The CDR3 has 15 amino acids. Germline trimming cut 7 bases from V and 1 base from J; bases unmatched to any gene: 6. Germline CDR1 reads MNHEY; CDR2 reads SVGAGI. The CDR3 coding sequence is TGTGCCAGCACCCGATGGGGGGGGAACACCGGGGAGCTGTTTTTT. This sequence encodes CASTRWGGNTGELFF.

This clone was observed many times. This chain uses TRBV3-1 (or the pseudogene TRBV3-2) with TRBJ1-1, with D possibly matching TRBD1 (5 bases). CDR1 is LGHDT, CDR2 YNNKEL, per germline (reference sequence). The CDR3 is 14 residues long. Trimming removed 4 bases at V and 2 bases at J, with 11 bases between. The CDR3 region has the DNA TGTGCCAGCAGCCGTGGGGGGACCAACACTGAAGCTTTCTTT. It yields the protein CASSRGGTNTEAFF.

The chain links TRBV7-3 to TRBJ1-1; TRBD1 aligns across 7 bases. J lost 1 base, V lost 5 bases, and 7 bases had no gene match. The CDR3 runs 15 residues. The germline CDR1 and CDR2 sequences are SGHTA and FQGTGA. CDR3: CASSPSGGTNTEAFF. CDR3 nucleotide sequence: TGTGCCAGCAGCCCCTCAGGGGGAACGAACACTGAAGCTTTCTTT. Looking up the rest from reference TRBV7-3 and TRBJ1-1 gives the full variable domain: GAGVSQTPSNKVTEKGKYVELRCDPISGHTALYWYRQSLGQGPEFLIYFQGTGAADDSGLPNDRFFAVRPEGSVSTLKIQRTERGDSAVYLCASSPSGGTNTEAFFGQGTRLTVV.

This chain joins TRBV7-9 and TRBJ2-7; D remains ambiguous. V lost 1 base, J lost 6 bases, and 7 bases lay in between. Germline lookup yields CDR1 SEHNR and CDR2 FQNEAQ (reference sequence). The CDR3 has 12 residues. The CDR3 nucleotides read TGTGCCAGCAGCTTAGACTTCGGCGAGCAGTACTTC. It codes for CASSLDFGEQYF.

V usage is TRBV28 and J usage is TRBJ2-7; D perhaps matches TRBD1 (6 bases). V was shortened by 6 bases and J by 0 bases, with 15 bases between the two germline ends. The CDR3 is 15 residues long. Germline loops: CDR1 MDHEN, CDR2 SYDVKM. The CDR3 reads CASRPGTTSSYEQYF. The DNA for the CDR3 is TGTGCCAGCAGGCCCGGGACAACCAGCTCCTACGAGCAGTACTTC.

This clone appeared a few times. The chain carries TRBV5-4 and TRBJ2-7; 9 bases fit TRBD2. Germline lookup yields CDR1 SGHNT and CDR2 YYREEE (reference sequence). The length of the CDR3 is 14 residues. Trimming at V came to 4 bases and at J to 1 base, leaving 3 bases not matched to a gene. The CDR3 here is CASSPSGVSYEQYF. CDR3 nucleotides: TGTGCCAGCAGCCCTAGCGGGGTATCCTACGAGCAGTACTTC.

This clone showed up just a few times. This rearrangement joins TRBV28 to TRBJ2-7; 7 nucleotides agree with TRBD1. The V gene end was trimmed by 6 bases and the J gene end by 0 bases; junction bases not matched to a gene: 5. There are 14 residues in the CDR3. Germline CDR1 MDHEN, CDR2 SYDVKM. The CDR3 DNA follows: TGTGCCAGCAGCACTAGACAGGGCTCCTACGAGCAGTACTTC. Protein sequence: CASSTRQGSYEQYF.

This clone was recorded only once. This chain uses TRBV5-5 with TRBJ2-6; 8 bases line up with TRBD1. The CDR3 runs 18 residues. V dropped 1 base and J dropped 0; count of bases not matched to a gene: 6. Germline V gene lookup returns CDR1 SGHKS and CDR2 YYEKEE (reference sequence). The CDR3 spells CASSLKTGALSGANVLTF. Written as DNA, the CDR3 is TGTGCCAGCAGCTTGAAGACAGGGGCACTCTCTGGGGCCAACGTCCTGACTTTC.

This chain links TRBV23-1 with TRBJ1-1; D gene ambiguous. TRBV23-1 is annotated as an ORF whose role is uncertain. Trimming removed 1 base at V and 2 bases at J, with 14 bases between. The CDR3 contains 16 residues. CDR3 sequence (DNA): TGCGCCAGCAGTCAATACTCGGCCCCGACTAACACTGAAGCTTTCTTT. It encodes CASSQYSAPTNTEAFF.

The chain is built from TRBV30 and TRBJ1-1; no clear D. The CDR3 runs 12 residues. The V end lost 0 bases, the J end lost 7 bases, and 9 bases lay between the germline ends. In germline, CDR1 is GTSNPN, CDR2 SVGIG (reference sequence). CDR3 sequence reads: CAWSVLSREAFF. CDR3 DNA sequence: TGTGCCTGGAGTGTACTTTCTCGTGAAGCTTTCTTT.

There are a few counts of this clone. V and J are TRBV12-3 or TRBV12-4 and TRBJ2-3; D is unclear. V gave up 8 bases and J gave up 0 bases, with 6 bases separating them. The CDR3 contains 12 residues. CDR3 in DNA: TGTGCCAGCGGTGAGAGCACAGATACGCAGTATTTT. Amino acids: CASGESTDTQYF.

This chain joins TRBV3-1 (or the pseudogene TRBV3-2) and TRBJ1-5; tentative D call: TRBD1 (5 bases). The CDR3 has 13 amino acids. Germline CDR1 and CDR2: LGHDT and YNNKEL (reference sequence). V lost 5 bases and J lost 7, with 12 bases in between. The CDR3 is CASSWGGRQPQHF. CDR3 in DNA: TGTGCCAGCAGCTGGGGGGGTAGACAGCCCCAGCATTTT.

The chain recombines TRBV7-9 with TRBJ1-2; 8 bases agree with TRBD1. With 5 bases clipped from V and 6 bases from J, the junction kept 20 bases outside the gene matches. Germline V gives CDR1 SEHNR, CDR2 FQNEAQ (reference sequence). The CDR3 sequence is 18 residues long. DNA of the CDR3: TGTGCCAGCAGCCCCTCCTTCTCCGGACAGGGTTTCCCCGATGGCTACACCTTC. Amino acid sequence: CASSPSFSGQGFPDGYTF. Together with reference TRBV7-9 and TRBJ1-2, the CDR3 gives the full variable domain: DTGVSQNPRHKITKRGQNVTFRCDPISEHNRLYWYRQTLGQGPEFLTYFQNEAQLEKSRLLSDRFSAERPKGSFSTLEIQRTEQGDSAMYLCASSPSFSGQGFPDGYTFGSGTRLTVV.

The genes are TRBV15 and TRBJ2-1; no clear D gene. The CDR3 extends over 14 amino acids. CDR1 is LNHNV, CDR2 YYDKDF, per germline (reference sequence). The ends were cut back, 1 base at V and 5 bases at J, with 9 bases in the middle. Written as DNA, the CDR3 is TGTGCCACCAGCAGAGTGCAGGCCGACAATGAGCAGTTCTTC. Translation gives CATSRVQADNEQFF.